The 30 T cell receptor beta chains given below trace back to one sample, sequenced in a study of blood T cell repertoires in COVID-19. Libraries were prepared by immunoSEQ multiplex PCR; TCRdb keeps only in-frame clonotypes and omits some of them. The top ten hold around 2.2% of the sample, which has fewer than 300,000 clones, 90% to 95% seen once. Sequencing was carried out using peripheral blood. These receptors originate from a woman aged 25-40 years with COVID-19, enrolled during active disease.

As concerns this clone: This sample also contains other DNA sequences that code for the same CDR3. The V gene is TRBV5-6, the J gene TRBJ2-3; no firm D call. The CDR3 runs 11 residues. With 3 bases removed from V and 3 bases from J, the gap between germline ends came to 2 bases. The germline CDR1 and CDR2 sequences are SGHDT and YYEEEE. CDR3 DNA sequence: TGTGCCAGCAGCTCAACAGATACGCAGTATTTT. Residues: CASSSTDTQYF.

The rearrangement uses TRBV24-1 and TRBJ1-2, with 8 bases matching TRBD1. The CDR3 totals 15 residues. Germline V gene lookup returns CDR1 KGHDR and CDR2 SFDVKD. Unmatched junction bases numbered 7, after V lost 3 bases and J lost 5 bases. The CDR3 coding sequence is TGTGCCACCAGTGATCCAGGGGGCAGGTATTATGGCTACACCTTC. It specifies CATSDPGGRYYGYTF.

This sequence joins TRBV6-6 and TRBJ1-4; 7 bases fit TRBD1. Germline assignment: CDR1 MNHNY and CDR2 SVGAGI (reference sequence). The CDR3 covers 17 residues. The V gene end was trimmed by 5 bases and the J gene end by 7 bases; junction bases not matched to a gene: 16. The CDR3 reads CASSPGRSRDRVEKLFF. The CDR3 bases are TGTGCCAGCAGTCCCGGTAGGTCCCGGGACAGAGTTGAAAAACTGTTTTTT.

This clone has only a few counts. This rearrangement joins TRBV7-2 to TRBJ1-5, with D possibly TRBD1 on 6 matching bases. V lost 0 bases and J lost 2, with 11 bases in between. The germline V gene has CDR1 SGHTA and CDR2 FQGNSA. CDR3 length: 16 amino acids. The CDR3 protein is CASSLAAGAGNQPQHF. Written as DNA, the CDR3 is TGTGCCAGCAGCTTAGCAGCAGGGGCGGGCAATCAGCCCCAGCATTTT. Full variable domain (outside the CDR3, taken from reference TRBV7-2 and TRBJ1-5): GAGVSQSPSNKVTEKGKDVELRCDPISGHTALYWYRQSLGQGLEFLIYFQGNSAPDKSGLPSDRFSAERTGGSVSTLTIQRTQQEDSAVYLCASSLAAGAGNQPQHFGDGTRLSIL.

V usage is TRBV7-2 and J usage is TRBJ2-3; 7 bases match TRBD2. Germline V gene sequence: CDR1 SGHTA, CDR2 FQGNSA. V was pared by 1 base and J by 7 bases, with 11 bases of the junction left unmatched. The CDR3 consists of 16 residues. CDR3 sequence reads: CASSLEGPWGGHTQYF. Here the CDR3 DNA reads TGTGCCAGCAGCTTAGAGGGACCCTGGGGAGGGCATACGCAGTATTTT. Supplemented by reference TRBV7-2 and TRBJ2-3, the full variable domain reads GAGVSQSPSNKVTEKGKDVELRCDPISGHTALYWYRQSLGQGLEFLIYFQGNSAPDKSGLPSDRFSAERTGGSVSTLTIQRTQQEDSAVYLCASSLEGPWGGHTQYFGPGTRLTVL.

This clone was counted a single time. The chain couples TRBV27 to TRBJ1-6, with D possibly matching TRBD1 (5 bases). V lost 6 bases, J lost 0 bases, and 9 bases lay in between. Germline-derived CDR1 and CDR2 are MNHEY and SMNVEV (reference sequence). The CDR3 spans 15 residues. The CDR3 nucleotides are TGTGCCAGCAGCCGGGGGAGCTCCTATAATTCACCCCTCCACTTT. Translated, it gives CASSRGSSYNSPLHF.

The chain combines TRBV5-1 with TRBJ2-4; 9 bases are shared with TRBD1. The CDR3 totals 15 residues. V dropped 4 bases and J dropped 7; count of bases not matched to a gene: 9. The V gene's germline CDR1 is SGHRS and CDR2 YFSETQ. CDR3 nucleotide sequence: TGCGCCAGCAGCGTTGGACTGGGACAGGGTAACATTCAGTACTTC. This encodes CASSVGLGQGNIQYF. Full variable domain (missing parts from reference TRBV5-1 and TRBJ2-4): KAGVTQTPRYLIKTRGQQVTLSCSPISGHRSVSWYQQTPGQGLQFLFEYFSETQRNKGNFPGRFSGRQFSNSRSEMNVSTLELGDSALYLCASSVGLGQGNIQYFGAGTRLSVL.

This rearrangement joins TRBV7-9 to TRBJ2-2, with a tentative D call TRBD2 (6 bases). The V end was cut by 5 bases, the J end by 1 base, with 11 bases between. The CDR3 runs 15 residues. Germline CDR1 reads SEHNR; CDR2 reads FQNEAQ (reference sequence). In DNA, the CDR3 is TGTGCCAGCAGCCTCCCGGGGGTGAACACCGGGGAGCTGTTTTTT. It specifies CASSLPGVNTGELFF.

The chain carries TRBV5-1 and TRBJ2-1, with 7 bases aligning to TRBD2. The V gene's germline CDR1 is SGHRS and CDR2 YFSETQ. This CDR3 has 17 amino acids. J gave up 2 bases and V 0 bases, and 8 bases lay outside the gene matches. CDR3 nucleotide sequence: TGCGCCAGCAGCTTGGTGCAGCGGGGAGCCCCCTACAATGAGCAGTTCTTC. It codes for CASSLVQRGAPYNEQFF.

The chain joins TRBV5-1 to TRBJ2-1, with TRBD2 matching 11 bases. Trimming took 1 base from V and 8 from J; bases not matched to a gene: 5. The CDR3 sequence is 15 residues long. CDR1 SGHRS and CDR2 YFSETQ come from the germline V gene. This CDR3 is CASSLSTSGSDEQFF. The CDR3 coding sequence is TGCGCCAGCAGCTTGAGCACTAGCGGGAGCGATGAGCAGTTCTTC.

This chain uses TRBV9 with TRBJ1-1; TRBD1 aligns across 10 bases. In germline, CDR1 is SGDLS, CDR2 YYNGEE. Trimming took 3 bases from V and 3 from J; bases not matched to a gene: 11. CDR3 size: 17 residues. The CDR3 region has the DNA TGTGCCAGCAGCGCCGGCACTCGCGGGACAGGGGACACTGAAGCTTTCTTT. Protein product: CASSAGTRGTGDTEAFF. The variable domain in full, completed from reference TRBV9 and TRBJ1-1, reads DSGVTQTPKHLITATGQRVTLRCSPRSGDLSVYWYQQSLDQGLQFLIQYYNGEERAKGNILERFSAQQFPDLHSELNLSSLELGDSALYFCASSAGTRGTGDTEAFFGQGTRLTVV.

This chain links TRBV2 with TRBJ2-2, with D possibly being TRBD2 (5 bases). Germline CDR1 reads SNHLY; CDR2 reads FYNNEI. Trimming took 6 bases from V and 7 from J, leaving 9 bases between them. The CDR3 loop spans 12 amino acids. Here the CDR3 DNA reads TGTGCCAGCAGCCGAGGGAGCGGGGAGCTGTTTTTT. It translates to CASSRGSGELFF.

CDR3 region: CASSEVGQEISYEQYF. The CDR3 nucleotides read TGTGCCAGCAGTGAGGTGGGACAGGAGATCTCCTACGAGCAGTACTTC. This sequence joins TRBV6-1 and TRBJ2-7; 8 positions agree with TRBD1. The junction had 7 bases not matched to a gene; V was cut back by 3 bases and J by 0 bases. The CDR3 extends over 16 amino acids. From germline, CDR1 is MNHNS and CDR2 SASEGT.

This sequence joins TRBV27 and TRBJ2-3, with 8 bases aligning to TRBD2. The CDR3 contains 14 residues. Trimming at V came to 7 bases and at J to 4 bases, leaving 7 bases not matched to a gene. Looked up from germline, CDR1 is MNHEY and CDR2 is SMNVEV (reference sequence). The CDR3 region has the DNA TGTGCCAGCATCCCGGGAGGGACACCAGATACGCAGTATTTT. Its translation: CASIPGGTPDTQYF.

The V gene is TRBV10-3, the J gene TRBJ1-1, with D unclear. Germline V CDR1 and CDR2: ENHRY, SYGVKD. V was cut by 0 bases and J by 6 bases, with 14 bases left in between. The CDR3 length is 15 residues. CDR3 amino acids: CAISESIGHGAEAFF. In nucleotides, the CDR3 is TGTGCCATCAGTGAGTCAATAGGCCATGGAGCTGAAGCTTTCTTT.

In nucleotides, the CDR3 is TGTGCCAGCAGCCCTGAGAAGGGGGCCCTGAACACTGAAGCTTTCTTT. Amino acids: CASSPEKGALNTEAFF. The chain carries TRBV4-2 and TRBJ1-1; 7 nucleotides line up with TRBD1. Germline V lookup: CDR1 LGHNA, CDR2 YNFKEQ. CDR3 length: 16 residues. V was pared by 4 bases and J by 0 bases, with 8 bases of the junction left unmatched.

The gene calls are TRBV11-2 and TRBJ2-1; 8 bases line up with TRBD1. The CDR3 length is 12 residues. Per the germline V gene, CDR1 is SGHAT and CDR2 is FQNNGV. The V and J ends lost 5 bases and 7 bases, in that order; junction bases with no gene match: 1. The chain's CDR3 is CASSRQGNEQFF. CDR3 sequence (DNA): TGTGCCAGCAGCCGACAGGGGAATGAGCAGTTCTTC.

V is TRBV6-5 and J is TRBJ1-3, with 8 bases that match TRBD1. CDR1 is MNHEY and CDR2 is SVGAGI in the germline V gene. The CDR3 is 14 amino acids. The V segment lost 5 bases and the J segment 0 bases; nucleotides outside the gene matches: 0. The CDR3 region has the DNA TGTGCCAGCAGTACAGGGGGCTCTGGAAACACCATATATTTT. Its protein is CASSTGGSGNTIYF.

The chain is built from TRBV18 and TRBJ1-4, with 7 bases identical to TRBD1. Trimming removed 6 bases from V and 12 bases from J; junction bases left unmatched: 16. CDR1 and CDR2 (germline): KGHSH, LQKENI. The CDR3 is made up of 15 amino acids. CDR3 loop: CASSFSRGVMKELFF. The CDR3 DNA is TGTGCCAGCTCGTTTTCCAGGGGGGTAATGAAAGAACTGTTTTTT. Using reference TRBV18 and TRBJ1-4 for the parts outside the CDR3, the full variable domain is NAGVMQNPRHLVRRRGQEARLRCSPMKGHSHVYWYRQLPEEGLKFMVYLQKENIIDESGMPKERFSAEFPKEGPSILRIQQVVRGDSAAYFCASSFSRGVMKELFFGSGTQLSVL.

The CDR3 DNA sequence: TGTGCCACCAGTGAGACAGGTACGAACACCGGGGAGCTGTTTTTT. Its translation is CATSETGTNTGELFF. J is TRBJ2-2 and V is TRBV24-1, with a possible D match to TRBD1 (6 bases). V was shortened by 4 bases and J by 0 bases, with 8 bases between the two germline ends. The CDR3 has 15 residues. Germline V gene lookup returns CDR1 KGHDR and CDR2 SFDVKD.

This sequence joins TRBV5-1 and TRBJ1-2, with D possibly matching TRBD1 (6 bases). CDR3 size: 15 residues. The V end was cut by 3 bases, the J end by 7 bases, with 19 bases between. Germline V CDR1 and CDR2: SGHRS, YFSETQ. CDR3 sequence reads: CASSSYDRSRSGYTF. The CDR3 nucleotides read TGCGCCAGCAGCTCCTACGACAGGTCTCGCAGTGGCTACACCTTC.

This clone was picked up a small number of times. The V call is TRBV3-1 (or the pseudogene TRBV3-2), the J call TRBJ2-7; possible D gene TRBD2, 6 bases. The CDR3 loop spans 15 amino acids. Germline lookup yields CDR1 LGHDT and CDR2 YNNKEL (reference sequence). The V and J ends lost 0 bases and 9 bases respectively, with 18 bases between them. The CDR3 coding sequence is TGTGCCAGCAGCCAAGATCTAGCGCCCCAAAACGTGCAGTACTTC. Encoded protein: CASSQDLAPQNVQYF.

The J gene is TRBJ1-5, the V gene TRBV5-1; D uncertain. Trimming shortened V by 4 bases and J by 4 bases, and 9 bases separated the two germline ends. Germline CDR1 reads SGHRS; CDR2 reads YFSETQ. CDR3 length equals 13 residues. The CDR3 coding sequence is TGCGCCAGCAGCCCGGGAATTAATCAGCCCCAGCATTTT. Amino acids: CASSPGINQPQHF.

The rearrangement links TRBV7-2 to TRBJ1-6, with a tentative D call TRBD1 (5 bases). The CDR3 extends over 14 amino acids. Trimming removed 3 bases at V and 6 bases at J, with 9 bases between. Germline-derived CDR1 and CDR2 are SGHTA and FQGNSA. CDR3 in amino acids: CASSFWGRNSPLHF. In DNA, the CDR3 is TGTGCCAGCAGCTTTTGGGGCCGTAATTCACCCCTCCACTTT.

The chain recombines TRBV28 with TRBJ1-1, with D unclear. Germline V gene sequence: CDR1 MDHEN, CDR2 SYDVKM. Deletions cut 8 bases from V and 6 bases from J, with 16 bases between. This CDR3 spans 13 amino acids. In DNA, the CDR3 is TGTGCCAGCCGAGACTCCCGCGGGTCTGAAGCTTTCTTT. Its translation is CASRDSRGSEAFF.

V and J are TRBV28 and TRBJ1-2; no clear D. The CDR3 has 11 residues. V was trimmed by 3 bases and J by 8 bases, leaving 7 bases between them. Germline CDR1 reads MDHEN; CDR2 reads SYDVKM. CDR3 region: CASSLGGGYTF. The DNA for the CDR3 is TGTGCCAGCAGTTTGGGAGGGGGCTACACCTTC.

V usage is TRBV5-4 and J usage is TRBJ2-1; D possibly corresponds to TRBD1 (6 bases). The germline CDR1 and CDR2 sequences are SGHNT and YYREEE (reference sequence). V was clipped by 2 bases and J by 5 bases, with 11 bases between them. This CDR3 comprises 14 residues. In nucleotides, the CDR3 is TGTGCCAGCAGCTTCGACAGGCGTCACAATGAGCAGTTCTTC. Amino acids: CASSFDRRHNEQFF.

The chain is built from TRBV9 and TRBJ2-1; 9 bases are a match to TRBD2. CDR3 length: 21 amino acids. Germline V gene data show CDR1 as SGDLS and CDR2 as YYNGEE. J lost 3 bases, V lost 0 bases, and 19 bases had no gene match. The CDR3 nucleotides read TGTGCCAGCAGCGTAGGGCCAGGGCCTCAACTAGCGGGTACGTTCTACAATGAGCAGTTCTTC. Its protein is CASSVGPGPQLAGTFYNEQFF.

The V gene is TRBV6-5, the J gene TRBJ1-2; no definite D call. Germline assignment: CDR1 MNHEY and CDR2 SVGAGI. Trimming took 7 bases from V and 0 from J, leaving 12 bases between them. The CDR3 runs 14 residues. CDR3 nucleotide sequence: TGTGCCAGCACCCAAGCCTTAGCTAACTATGGCTACACCTTC. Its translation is CASTQALANYGYTF.

CDR3 bases: TGTGCCAGCAGCTTAGGCGGGTCGCCCTACAATGAGCAGTTCTTC. It translates to CASSLGGSPYNEQFF. This rearrangement joins TRBV7-3 to TRBJ2-1; tentative D call: TRBD2 (5 bases). The V end lost 2 bases, the J end lost 2 bases, and 10 bases lay between the germline ends. This CDR3 is 15 amino acids long. Looked up from germline, CDR1 is SGHTA and CDR2 is FQGTGA.